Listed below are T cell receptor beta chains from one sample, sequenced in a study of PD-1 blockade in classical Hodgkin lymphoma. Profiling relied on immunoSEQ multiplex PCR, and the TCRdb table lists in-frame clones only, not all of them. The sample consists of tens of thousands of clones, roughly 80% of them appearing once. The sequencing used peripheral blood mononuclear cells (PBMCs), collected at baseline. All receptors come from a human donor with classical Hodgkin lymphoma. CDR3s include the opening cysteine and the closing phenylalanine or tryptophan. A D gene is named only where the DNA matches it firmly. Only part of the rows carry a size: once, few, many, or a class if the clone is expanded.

cdr3_aa: CASSLVREWETQYF
cdr3_nt: TGTGCCAGCAGCTTAGTGCGGGAGTGGGAGACCCAGTACTTC
d_call: TRBD2
v_call: TRBV7-9
j_call: TRBJ2-5
clone_size: NA
cdr3_length: 14

cdr3_aa: CASSKGAGDDYGYTF
cdr3_nt: TGTGCCAGCTCCAAAGGGGCAGGGGATGACTATGGCTACACCTTC
d_call: NA
v_call: TRBV18
j_call: TRBJ1-2
clone_size: NA
cdr3_length: 15

cdr3_aa: CASSIDQVTQYF
cdr3_nt: TGTGCCAGTAGTATAGATCAGGTTACGCAGTATTTT
d_call: NA
v_call: TRBV19
j_call: TRBJ2-3
clone_size: few
cdr3_length: 12

cdr3_aa: CASSLVGRATEAFF
cdr3_nt: TGTGCCAGCAGCTTAGTGGGCAGGGCCACTGAAGCTTTCTTT
d_call: NA
v_call: TRBV7-2
j_call: TRBJ1-1
clone_size: NA
cdr3_length: 14

cdr3_aa: CASSLISGDTQYF
cdr3_nt: TGTGCCAGTAGTTTAATTAGCGGCGATACGCAGTATTTT
d_call: NA
v_call: TRBV19
j_call: TRBJ2-3
clone_size: NA
cdr3_length: 13

cdr3_aa: CASSLTGRTEAFF
cdr3_nt: TGTGCCAGCAGCTTAACGGGTAGGACTGAAGCTTTCTTT
d_call: NA
v_call: TRBV7-3
j_call: TRBJ1-1
clone_size: once
cdr3_length: 13

cdr3_aa: CASSLDANTGELFF
cdr3_nt: TGCGCCAGCAGCTTGGACGCGAACACCGGGGAGCTGTTTTTT
d_call: NA
v_call: TRBV5-1
j_call: TRBJ2-2
clone_size: NA
cdr3_length: 14

cdr3_aa: CASSAGQGPYEQYF
cdr3_nt: TGCGCCAGCAGCGCGGGACAGGGTCCCTACGAGCAGTACTTC
d_call: TRBD1
v_call: TRBV5-1
j_call: TRBJ2-7
clone_size: NA
cdr3_length: 14

cdr3_aa: CASSELRFSEQYF
cdr3_nt: TGTGCCAGCAGTGAACTAAGGTTCAGCGAGCAGTACTTC
d_call: NA
v_call: TRBV2
j_call: TRBJ2-7
clone_size: NA
cdr3_length: 13

cdr3_aa: CASSSGASGSWDTQYF
cdr3_nt: TGTGCCAGCAGCTCAGGGGCTAGCGGGAGTTGGGATACGCAGTATTTT
d_call: TRBD2
v_call: TRBV11-2
j_call: TRBJ2-3
clone_size: NA
cdr3_length: 16

cdr3_aa: CASSLDADRSFEQFF
cdr3_nt: TGTGCCAGCAGCTTAGACGCAGACAGAAGCTTCGAGCAGTTCTTC
d_call: NA
v_call: TRBV11-2
j_call: TRBJ2-1
clone_size: NA
cdr3_length: 15

cdr3_aa: CASSLASGFTDTQYF
cdr3_nt: TGTGCCAGCAGCTTGGCTTCGGGATTCACAGATACGCAGTATTTT
d_call: NA
v_call: TRBV5-6
j_call: TRBJ2-3
clone_size: NA
cdr3_length: 15

cdr3_aa: CASSERERRTGELFF
cdr3_nt: TGTGCCAGCAGTGAACGGGAGAGAAGGACCGGGGAGCTGTTTTTT
d_call: NA
v_call: TRBV6-1
j_call: TRBJ2-2
clone_size: NA
cdr3_length: 15

cdr3_aa: CASSPQTGTQETQYF
cdr3_nt: TGTGCCAGCTCACCACAGACAGGGACTCAAGAGACCCAGTACTTC
d_call: NA
v_call: TRBV18
j_call: TRBJ2-5
clone_size: once
cdr3_length: 15

cdr3_aa: CASSLVSRNEQFF
cdr3_nt: TGTGCCAGCAGTTTGGTTTCGAGGAATGAGCAGTTCTTC
d_call: NA
v_call: TRBV27
j_call: TRBJ2-1
clone_size: NA
cdr3_length: 13